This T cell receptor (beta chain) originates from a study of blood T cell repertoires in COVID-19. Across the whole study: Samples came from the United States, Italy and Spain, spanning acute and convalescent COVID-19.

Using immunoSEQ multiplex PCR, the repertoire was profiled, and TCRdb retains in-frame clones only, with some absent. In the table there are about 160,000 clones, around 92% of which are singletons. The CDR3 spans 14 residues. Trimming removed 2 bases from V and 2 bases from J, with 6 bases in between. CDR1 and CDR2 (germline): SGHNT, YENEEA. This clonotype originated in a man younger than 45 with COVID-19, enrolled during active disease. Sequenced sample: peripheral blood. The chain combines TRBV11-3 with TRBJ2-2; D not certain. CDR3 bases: TGTGCCAGCAGCTTATACAGAAACACCGGGGAGCTGTTTTTT. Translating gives CASSLYRNTGELFF.